One sample yielded the 8 T cell receptor beta chains listed below, sequenced in a study of somatic mutations in cytotoxic T cells in rheumatoid arthritis. The repertoire was sequenced with immunoSEQ multiplex PCR; TCRdb's copy has only in-frame clones and lacks some. The sample records about 4,500 clones, around 80% being singletons. Sequenced sample: CD8+ T cells sorted from blood. The receptors come from a woman in her sixties or seventies with rheumatoid arthritis.

The chain couples TRBV5-1 to TRBJ2-1; D uncertain. The CDR3 extends over 12 amino acids. Per germline, CDR1 SGHRS and CDR2 YFSETQ. Trimming removed 6 bases from V and 5 bases from J, with 9 bases in between. The CDR3 is CASNSYDNEQFF. In DNA, the CDR3 is TGCGCCAGCAACTCGTACGACAATGAGCAGTTCTTC.

This sequence joins TRBV15 and TRBJ2-3; 7 nucleotides line up with TRBD1. The CDR3 has 16 amino acids. V was clipped by 8 bases and J by 4 bases; unmatched bases: 15. Per the germline V gene, CDR1 is LNHNV and CDR2 is YYDKDF (reference sequence). CDR3 bases: TGTGCCACCGGCACAACCGGACAGGCGCAGGCAGATACGCAGTATTTT. Translated, it gives CATGTTGQAQADTQYF.

V gene TRBV18 combines with J gene TRBJ2-5; TRBD2 matches 8 bases. Germline assignment: CDR1 KGHSH and CDR2 LQKENI. CDR3 size: 16 residues. Germline trimming cut 3 bases from V and 5 bases from J; bases unmatched to any gene: 11. Here the CDR3 DNA reads TGTGCCAGCTCACCCCCCCAGCGGGGGTACTTTGAGACCCAGTACTTC. It encodes CASSPPQRGYFETQYF.

This sequence joins TRBV4-1 and TRBJ1-1, with no clear D. Trimming took off 1 base at V and 1 base at J, with 10 bases between the two ends. The CDR3 extends over 15 amino acids. From germline, CDR1 is MGHRA and CDR2 YSYEKL. The CDR3 protein is CASSQGSSPNTEAFF. The CDR3 region has the DNA TGCGCCAGCAGCCAAGGGAGTTCCCCGAACACTGAAGCTTTCTTT.

The chain has TRBV7-2 and TRBJ2-7; TRBD2 is a possible D gene (6 bases). The V and J ends lost 5 bases and 0 bases respectively, with 20 bases between them. The CDR3 totals 17 residues. Germline V gene sequence: CDR1 SGHTA, CDR2 FQGNSA. In nucleotides, the CDR3 is TGTGCCAGCAGCCGCGCCAAGGGACGGGGGAGCTCCTACGAGCAGTACTTC. It is translated as CASSRAKGRGSSYEQYF.

This chain joins TRBV4-1 and TRBJ2-6; no clear D. CDR3 length: 14 residues. CDR1 is MGHRA, CDR2 YSYEKL, per germline. Trimming shortened V by 7 bases and J by 0 bases, and 7 bases separated the two germline ends. The CDR3 DNA follows: TGCGCCAGCAACCCACTCTCTGGGGCCAACGTCCTGACTTTC. Its translation: CASNPLSGANVLTF.

The chain couples TRBV7-8 to TRBJ2-7, with 7 bases lining up with TRBD2. The ends lost 1 base at V and 3 bases at J; junction bases unmatched: 6. This CDR3 contains 15 residues. CDR1 SGHVS and CDR2 FQNEAQ come from the germline V gene. The CDR3 sequence: CASSLGGGSGYEQYF. As DNA, the CDR3 is TGTGCCAGCAGCTTAGGGGGGGGTTCGGGCTACGAGCAGTACTTC. Full variable domain (outside the CDR3, taken from reference TRBV7-8 and TRBJ2-7): GAGVSQSPRYKVAKRGQDVALRCDPISGHVSLFWYQQALGQGPEFLTYFQNEAQLDKSGLPSDRFFAERPEGSVSTLKIQRTQQEDSAVYLCASSLGGGSGYEQYFGPGTRLTVT.

The V gene is TRBV19, the J gene TRBJ2-7; TRBD2 matches 7 bases. The J segment lost 5 bases and the V segment lost 4 bases, leaving 11 bases of the junction unmatched. The CDR3 has 15 residues. Germline lookup yields CDR1 LNHDA and CDR2 SQIVND (reference sequence). Here the CDR3 DNA reads TGTGCCAGTAGTACGCACGGGGGGATAAGTAACGAGCAGTACTTC. The encoded protein is CASSTHGGISNEQYF.